The 8 T cell receptor beta chains in this list originate from one sample, sequenced in a study of T cells after yellow fever vaccination. From the 5' RACE reads, TCRdb called clonotypes with MiXCR, one entry per CDR3 protein. This table has 340,000 or so distinct CDR3 sequences, around 12% appearing once. The input for sequencing was CD4+ T cells sorted from PBMCs, taken 15 days after the yellow fever booster vaccination. All receptors come from a man aged 18 to 29 who received the YFV17D yellow fever vaccine.

The chain recombines TRBV19 with TRBJ1-1, with 8 bases lining up with TRBD1. The CDR3 spans 13 residues. The germline V gene encodes CDR1 LNHDA and CDR2 SQIVND (reference sequence). V lost 9 bases and J lost 4; bases outside the gene matches: 7. The CDR3 coding sequence is TGTGCCAGCTGCAGGGGGCAGGGCACTGAAGCTTTCTTT. This codes for CASCRGQGTEAFF.

The chain combines TRBV27 with TRBJ2-2, with unresolved D. The CDR3 totals 13 residues. CDR1 is MNHEY and CDR2 is SMNVEV in the germline V gene (reference sequence). Between the trimmed V and J ends, which lost 4 bases and 0 bases, there was a span of 3 bases. The DNA for the CDR3 is TGTGCCAGCAGTTACACGAACACCGGGGAGCTGTTTTTT. The encoded protein is CASSYTNTGELFF.

J is TRBJ1-1 and V is TRBV7-2; D ambiguous. Germline V gene data show CDR1 as SGHTA and CDR2 as FQGNSA. The V end was cut by 1 base, the J end by 0 bases, with 9 bases between. This CDR3 has 15 residues. The chain's CDR3 is CASSLVWQMNTEAFF. CDR3 coding DNA: TGTGCCAGCAGCTTAGTATGGCAGATGAACACTGAAGCTTTCTTT.

CDR3 sequence: CASTRLLRLGATDTQYF. The CDR3 DNA sequence: TGTGCCAGCACACGCCTCCTTCGACTAGGTGCAACAGATACGCAGTATTTT. The chain carries TRBV7-2 and TRBJ2-3; possible D gene TRBD2, 6 bases. There are 17 residues in the CDR3. The V end was cut by 7 bases, the J end by 3 bases, with 23 bases between. The germline V gene has CDR1 SGHTA and CDR2 FQGNSA.

The rearrangement links TRBV5-1 to TRBJ2-3, with D perhaps TRBD1 (6 bases). The V end was cut by 1 base, the J end by 2 bases, with 8 bases between. Germline CDR1 is SGHRS and CDR2 is YFSETQ. This CDR3 is 14 amino acids long. CDR3 DNA sequence: TGCGCCAGCAGCTTGACAGGGTACACAGATACGCAGTATTTT. Protein: CASSLTGYTDTQYF.

This clonotype came up a few times. The chain combines TRBV28 with TRBJ1-3; D is ambiguous. CDR3 length: 15 amino acids. Germline values: CDR1 MDHEN, CDR2 SYDVKM. V was cut by 7 bases and J by 0 bases, with 13 bases left in between. CDR3 sequence (DNA): TGTGCCAGCAAAAGTGGGCCTTCCTCTGGAAACACCATATATTTT. As protein: CASKSGPSSGNTIYF.

This clonotype was recorded at least ten times. The chain uses TRBV4-1 and TRBJ2-7, with 7 nucleotides matching TRBD2. CDR1 and CDR2 (germline): MGHRA, YSYEKL. V shed 2 bases and J 4 bases; nucleotides not matched to a gene: 11. The CDR3 sequence is 16 residues long. The CDR3 bases are TGCGCCAGCAGCCAATGGGAGGGGATGCCGGCGTACGAGCAGTACTTC. Translated: CASSQWEGMPAYEQYF.

The V call is TRBV12-3 or TRBV12-4, the J call TRBJ1-6; D is unresolved. Deletions cut 3 bases from V and 7 bases from J, with 16 bases between. This CDR3 has 16 amino acids. DNA of the CDR3: TGTGCCAGCAGTTTCCGACCGACAACCGCAAATTCACCCCTCCACTTT. This translates into CASSFRPTTANSPLHF.